This TCR beta chain stems from a study of T cell repertoires in cytomegalovirus infection. Study-wide context: Through public TCR beta signatures, both CMV infection and matching HLA type were indicated. General study findings and limits: Ex vivo responses were dominated by HLA-C-restricted CMV-specific TCR beta clonotypes.

MiXCR, applied by TCRdb to the reads, yields one record per CDR3 protein. There are about 490,000 distinct CDR3 sequences in the sample; approximately 17% occur only once, and 20% to 30% lies in the top ten. This CDR3 comprises 16 residues. V dropped 4 bases and J dropped 2 bases, with 18 bases sitting between them. CDR1 and CDR2 (germline): MNHEY, SMNVEV (reference sequence). This clonotype was counted at least ten times. Its specificity is not known. The sequenced sample consisted of CD8+ T cells from PBMCs. This clonotype was sampled from a human donor in good health (CMV status not recorded). Some clones in this sample may be carry-over from other donors' samples. The chain has TRBV27 and TRBJ2-7, with D possibly matching TRBD1 (6 bases). CDR3: CASSSAPPGQTYEQYF. The CDR3 DNA reads TGTGCCAGCAGTTCGGCTCCCCCGGGACAAACCTACGAGCAGTACTTC.